The table lists the clone carrying this T cell receptor (beta chain) with a count of one. The entry originates in a study of blood T cell repertoires in COVID-19. Background on the study: Specimens from acute and convalescent COVID-19 originated in the United States, Italy and Spain. PBMCs, B-cell-depleted T cells, or T cells were the source of the cDNA or gDNA that made up the material.

Authors' analysis steps: Amplification of reference gene primers was used by the study to estimate nucleated cell counts. Repertoires were generated with immunoSEQ multiplex PCR, while TCRdb's copy carries only in-frame clones and drops some. That table gives V, J and clone size, and the DNA gave D and trimming. The sample contains approximately 160,000 clones, about 85% of which appear only once. CDR1 LNHDA and CDR2 SQIVND come from the germline V gene (reference sequence). The trim removed 4 bases at V and 7 bases at J, leaving 7 bases unmatched. CDR3 size: 15 residues. This receptor was identified in a man in his 60s who had recovered from COVID-19. The rearrangement uses TRBV19 and TRBJ1-6; TRBD1 matches at 7 bases. Sequenced input: peripheral blood. The CDR3, as DNA: TGTGCCAGTAGTACCAGACAGGGAGTCAATTCACCCCTCCACTTT. This translates into CASSTRQGVNSPLHF.